The rows below give T cell receptor beta chains drawn from one sample of a study of blood T cell repertoires in COVID-19. The repertoire was sequenced with immunoSEQ multiplex PCR; TCRdb's copy has only in-frame clones and lacks some. The sample consists of some 400,000 clones, 75% to 90% of them appearing once. The sequenced material came from PBMCs or T cells enriched from blood (not recorded which). Every receptor here comes from a man aged 25 to 45 who had recovered from COVID-19. Both conserved end residues are part of each CDR3. D genes are given only for firm matches. Where a row states a size, it is once, few, many or the class of an expanded clone; other rows omit it.

TRBV2,TRBJ2-7,NA,NA,14,CASSEGAVSYEQYF,TGTGCCAGCAGTGAAGGGGCAGTCTCCTACGAGCAGTACTTC
TRBV5-6,TRBJ1-2,NA,TRBD1,15,CASSAPGQHSFGYTF,TGTGCCAGCAGCGCGCCGGGACAGCATTCATTTGGCTACACCTTC
TRBV2,TRBJ2-2,NA,TRBD2,16,CASRKQPGGHTGELFF,TGTGCCAGCAGGAAACAGCCGGGAGGACACACCGGGGAGCTGTTTTTT
TRBV19,TRBJ2-2,NA,TRBD2,15,CASSILLAGAGELFF,TGTGCCAGTAGTATATTACTAGCGGGAGCCGGGGAGCTGTTTTTT
TRBV28,TRBJ2-2,few,NA,18,CASSAQGFRGMNTGELFF,TGTGCCAGCAGCGCCCAGGGCTTTCGCGGGATGAACACCGGGGAGCTGTTTTTT
TRBV27,TRBJ2-1,few,NA,13,CASSSLPGNEQFF,TGTGCCAGCAGTTCCCTTCCAGGGAATGAGCAGTTCTTC
TRBV15,TRBJ1-6,NA,NA,13,CATSSLRDSPLHF,TGTGCCACCAGCAGCCTCCGAGATTCACCCCTCCACTTT
TRBV5-4,TRBJ2-3,NA,TRBD2,20,CASSLWTSGILTSGTDTQYF,TGTGCCAGCAGCTTGTGGACTAGCGGCATATTAACCTCGGGCACAGATACGCAGTATTTT
TRBV10-2,TRBJ2-1,NA,TRBD2,16,CASSESWTSDNNEQFF,TGCGCCAGCAGTGAGTCTTGGACTAGCGACAACAATGAGCAGTTCTTC
TRBV4-1,TRBJ2-7,NA,NA,15,CASSPLPGFGYEQYF,TGCGCCAGCAGCCCATTACCGGGATTCGGCTACGAGCAGTACTTC
TRBV30,TRBJ2-2,NA,NA,14,CAWSSRVETGELFF,TGTGCCTGGAGTAGCCGGGTTGAAACCGGGGAGCTGTTTTTT